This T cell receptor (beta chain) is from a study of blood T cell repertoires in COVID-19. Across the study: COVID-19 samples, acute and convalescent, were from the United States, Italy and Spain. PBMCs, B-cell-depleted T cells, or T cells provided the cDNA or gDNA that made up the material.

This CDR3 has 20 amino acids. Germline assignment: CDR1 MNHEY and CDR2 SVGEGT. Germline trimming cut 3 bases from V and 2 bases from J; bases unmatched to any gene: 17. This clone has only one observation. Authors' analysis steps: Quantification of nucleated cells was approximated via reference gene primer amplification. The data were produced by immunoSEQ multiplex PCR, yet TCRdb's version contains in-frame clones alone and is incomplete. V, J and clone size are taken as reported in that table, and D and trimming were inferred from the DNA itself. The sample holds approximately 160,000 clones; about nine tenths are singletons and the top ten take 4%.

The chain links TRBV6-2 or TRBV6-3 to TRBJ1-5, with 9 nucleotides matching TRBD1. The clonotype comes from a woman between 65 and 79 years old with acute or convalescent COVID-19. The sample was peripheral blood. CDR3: CASSYQSGTGLDRGNQPQHF. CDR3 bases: TGTGCCAGCAGTTATCAGTCGGGGACAGGGTTGGATCGCGGCAATCAGCCCCAGCATTTT.